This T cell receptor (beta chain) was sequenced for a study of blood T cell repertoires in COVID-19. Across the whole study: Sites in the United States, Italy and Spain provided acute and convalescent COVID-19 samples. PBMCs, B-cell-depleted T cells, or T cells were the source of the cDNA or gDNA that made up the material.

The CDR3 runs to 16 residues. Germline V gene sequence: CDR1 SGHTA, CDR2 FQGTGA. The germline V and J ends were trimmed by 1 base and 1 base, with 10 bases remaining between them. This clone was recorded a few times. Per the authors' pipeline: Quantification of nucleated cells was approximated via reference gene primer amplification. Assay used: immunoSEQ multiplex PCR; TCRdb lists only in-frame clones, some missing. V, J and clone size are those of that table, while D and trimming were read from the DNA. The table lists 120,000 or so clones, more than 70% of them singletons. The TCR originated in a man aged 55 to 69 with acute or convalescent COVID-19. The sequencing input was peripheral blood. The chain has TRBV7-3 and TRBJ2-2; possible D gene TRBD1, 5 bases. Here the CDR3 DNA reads TGTGCCAGCAGCTTAAACCCCCAGGGGAACACCGGGGAGCTGTTTTTT. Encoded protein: CASSLNPQGNTGELFF.